This T cell receptor (beta chain) appears in the sequencing data of a study of identical twins. Notes on this clonotype: Its specificity is unknown.

This CDR3 is built from 15 residues. Unmatched junction bases numbered 5, after V lost 0 bases and J lost 6 bases. Germline loops: CDR1 SGHRS, CDR2 YFSETQ. One entry per CDR3 protein, called by TCRdb with MiXCR from the 5' RACE reads. The sample yields just over 500,000 distinct CDR3 sequences, 22% seen once. Study-wide points: Invariant MAIT and iNKT cells could partly confound zero-insertion analyses. With beta out-of-frame sequences, excess sharing by twins was weaker.

Separately, the same data were catalogued under a study of T cells expressing NK-cell markers. That work adds: Most of the eight sequenced donors were classified as HCMV-seropositive, and one was classified as seronegative.

The TCR was taken from a woman under 30 in good health. The chain carries TRBV5-1 and TRBJ2-1; 8 bases match TRBD2. The sequencing sample was made of CD4+ T cells sorted from blood. The CDR3 region is CASSLVSGEGNEQFF. For the CDR3, the DNA is TGCGCCAGCAGCTTGGTTAGCGGGGAGGGCAATGAGCAGTTCTTC. The entire variable domain, with the rest obtained from reference TRBV5-1 and TRBJ2-1, is as follows: KAGVTQTPRYLIKTRGQQVTLSCSPISGHRSVSWYQQTPGQGLQFLFEYFSETQRNKGNFPGRFSGRQFSNSRSEMNVSTLELGDSALYLCASSLVSGEGNEQFFGPGTRLTVL.